This TCR beta chain is drawn from a study of T cell repertoires in cytomegalovirus infection. Study in general: Both recently identified HLA-C-restricted and well-studied HLA-B-restricted CMV epitopes were used in the study. CMV infection plus the matching HLA type was flagged by public TCR beta signatures. The study's findings and limits: HLA-C-restricted, CMV-specific TCR beta clonotypes were dominant ex vivo. The cumulative frequency of public TCR beta families distinguished individuals who carried CMV together with the relevant HLA.

Note on this clonotype: As yet, its antigen is unknown.

The germline gives CDR1 LGHNA, CDR2 YSLEER. The ends were cut back, 0 bases at V and 7 bases at J, with 10 bases in the middle. The CDR3 loop spans 14 amino acids. MiXCR was run by TCRdb on the reads, yielding one entry per CDR3 protein. The data hold a few hundred thousand distinct CDR3 sequences, with 40% observed a single time. Source: cultured PBMCs, taken from culture after CMV antigen stimulation. This TCR came from a human donor in good health (CMV status not recorded). Some clones in this sample may be carry-over from other donors' samples. The genes are TRBV4-3 and TRBJ2-1; D is possibly TRBD2 (5 bases). The CDR3 loop is CASSQEWTGNEQFF. The CDR3, as DNA: TGCGCCAGCAGCCAAGAATGGACTGGAAATGAGCAGTTCTTC.